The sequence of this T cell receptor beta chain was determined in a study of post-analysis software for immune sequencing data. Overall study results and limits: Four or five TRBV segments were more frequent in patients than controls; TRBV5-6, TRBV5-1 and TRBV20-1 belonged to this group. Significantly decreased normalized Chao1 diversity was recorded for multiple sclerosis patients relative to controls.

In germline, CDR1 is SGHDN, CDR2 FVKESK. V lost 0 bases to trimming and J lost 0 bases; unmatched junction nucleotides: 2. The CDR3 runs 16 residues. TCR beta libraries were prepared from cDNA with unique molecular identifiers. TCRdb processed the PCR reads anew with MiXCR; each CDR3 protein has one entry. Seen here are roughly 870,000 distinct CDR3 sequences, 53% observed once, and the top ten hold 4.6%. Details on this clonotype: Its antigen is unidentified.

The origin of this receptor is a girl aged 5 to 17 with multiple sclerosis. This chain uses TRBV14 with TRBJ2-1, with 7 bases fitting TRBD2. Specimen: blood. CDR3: CASSQEGGSSYNEQFF. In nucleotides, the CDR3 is TGTGCCAGCAGCCAAGAGGGCGGGAGCTCCTACAATGAGCAGTTCTTC.